The rows below give T cell receptor beta chains drawn from one sample of a study of shared clonotypes between healthy human individuals. This table comes from immunoSEQ multiplex PCR, and its TCRdb copy is limited to in-frame clones, with some not included. In the table there are about a million clones, about 80% of which are singletons. Sequencing was carried out using memory CD4+ T cells from PBMCs. The source is a man younger than 35 in good health. Some clones in this sample may be carry-over from other donors' samples. Both conserved end residues are trimmed from each CDR3. Each record gives: D gene, J gene, V gene, CDR3 protein. D genes are given only for firm matches.

D gene: NA; J gene: TRBJ2-1; V gene: TRBV2; CDR3 protein: ASIRTNYNEQF
D gene: NA; J gene: TRBJ2-7; V gene: TRBV15; CDR3 protein: ATSGQKSYEQY
D gene: NA; J gene: TRBJ1-1; V gene: TRBV6-1; CDR3 protein: ASSPTRGRGEAF
D gene: NA; J gene: TRBJ1-3; V gene: TRBV11-3; CDR3 protein: ASSRGGTSGNTIY
D gene: NA; J gene: TRBJ2-7; V gene: TRBV29-1; CDR3 protein: SVLRGTYEQY
D gene: TRBD2; J gene: TRBJ2-1; V gene: TRBV5-1; CDR3 protein: ASRGLAGGEDEQF
D gene: TRBD1; J gene: TRBJ2-5; V gene: TRBV6-5; CDR3 protein: ASSYSSGQGAETQY
D gene: NA; J gene: TRBJ2-7; V gene: TRBV28; CDR3 protein: ASSSPDSITYEQY
D gene: NA; J gene: TRBJ1-1; V gene: TRBV7-3; CDR3 protein: ASSSTEYTEAF
D gene: NA; J gene: TRBJ1-5; V gene: TRBV21-1; CDR3 protein: ASSPPRQGGVEQSAQH
D gene: NA; J gene: TRBJ1-1; V gene: TRBV11-3; CDR3 protein: ASSRDPNTEAF
D gene: NA; J gene: TRBJ1-4; V gene: TRBV28; CDR3 protein: ASSFNLRDNEKLF
D gene: TRBD1; J gene: TRBJ2-7; V gene: TRBV2; CDR3 protein: ASSEQGAISEQY
D gene: NA; J gene: TRBJ1-1; V gene: TRBV5-1; CDR3 protein: ASSEQGNTEAF
D gene: NA; J gene: TRBJ2-3; V gene: TRBV5-4; CDR3 protein: ASSMTRAGDTQY
D gene: NA; J gene: TRBJ2-3; V gene: TRBV15; CDR3 protein: ATSITRNTDTQY
D gene: TRBD2; J gene: TRBJ2-3; V gene: TRBV5-1; CDR3 protein: ASSSASGTTDTQY
D gene: NA; J gene: TRBJ1-5; V gene: TRBV19; CDR3 protein: ASSIGGSPSNQPQH
D gene: NA; J gene: TRBJ1-2; V gene: TRBV23-1; CDR3 protein: ASSQSMGNGYT
D gene: NA; J gene: TRBJ2-1; V gene: TRBV15; CDR3 protein: ATSRDALAYEQF
D gene: TRBD1; J gene: TRBJ1-5; V gene: TRBV28; CDR3 protein: ASSRRRDSYSNQPQH
D gene: NA; J gene: TRBJ1-2; V gene: TRBV28; CDR3 protein: ASIPGWGLYYGYT
D gene: NA; J gene: TRBJ2-5; V gene: TRBV19; CDR3 protein: ASSIGTEETQY
D gene: NA; J gene: TRBJ1-2; V gene: TRBV7-9; CDR3 protein: ASSLGRASYGYT
D gene: NA; J gene: TRBJ1-1; V gene: TRBV7-2; CDR3 protein: ASSGQLNTEAF
D gene: TRBD1; J gene: TRBJ1-2; V gene: TRBV5-1; CDR3 protein: ASSLATGKGGYT
D gene: NA; J gene: TRBJ1-1; V gene: TRBV7-9; CDR3 protein: ASSPAGSSNTEAF
D gene: NA; J gene: TRBJ2-7; V gene: TRBV5-5; CDR3 protein: ASSLEGTYSYEQY
D gene: TRBD1; J gene: TRBJ2-1; V gene: TRBV27; CDR3 protein: ASSLWDRNNEQF
D gene: NA; J gene: TRBJ1-1; V gene: TRBV4-3; CDR3 protein: ASSQGAAPNTEAF
D gene: TRBD1; J gene: TRBJ1-2; V gene: TRBV28; CDR3 protein: ASGDSLFYGYT
D gene: TRBD1; J gene: TRBJ1-2; V gene: TRBV6-1; CDR3 protein: ASRPGQANYGYT
D gene: TRBD2; J gene: TRBJ2-3; V gene: TRBV5-1; CDR3 protein: ASSFASGSGSDTQY
D gene: TRBD1; J gene: TRBJ2-5; V gene: TRBV6-5; CDR3 protein: ASSLSTGGRETQY
D gene: NA; J gene: TRBJ1-5; V gene: TRBV6-1; CDR3 protein: ASSEVMVNQPQH
D gene: TRBD1; J gene: TRBJ1-2; V gene: TRBV7-8; CDR3 protein: ASSLAGQNPYGYT
D gene: NA; J gene: TRBJ2-7; V gene: TRBV19; CDR3 protein: ASRITGTRTYEQY
D gene: TRBD1; J gene: TRBJ1-1; V gene: TRBV6-5; CDR3 protein: ASSYSGQGTNTEAF
D gene: NA; J gene: TRBJ2-3; V gene: TRBV30; CDR3 protein: AWSIGGAGTDTQY
D gene: NA; J gene: TRBJ2-1; V gene: TRBV5-1; CDR3 protein: ASRAGASSYNEQF
D gene: NA; J gene: TRBJ2-4; V gene: TRBV19; CDR3 protein: ASNPSRAKNIQY
D gene: TRBD2; J gene: TRBJ2-7; V gene: TRBV5-4; CDR3 protein: ASSGDYSEQY
D gene: NA; J gene: TRBJ2-1; V gene: TRBV7-3; CDR3 protein: ASSLGEPYNEQF
D gene: NA; J gene: TRBJ2-2; V gene: TRBV6-1; CDR3 protein: ASSEVDNTGELF
D gene: NA; J gene: TRBJ1-2; V gene: TRBV6-5; CDR3 protein: ASSYSIRVPSNGYT
D gene: NA; J gene: TRBJ2-5; V gene: TRBV2; CDR3 protein: ASSGSVETQY
D gene: TRBD2; J gene: TRBJ2-2; V gene: TRBV28; CDR3 protein: ASSPQPPIAGWTGELF
D gene: TRBD2; J gene: TRBJ2-1; V gene: TRBV5-1; CDR3 protein: ASSFTTGLAGTAEQF
D gene: TRBD2; J gene: TRBJ2-1; V gene: TRBV11-2; CDR3 protein: ASSLILAGVNEQF
D gene: NA; J gene: TRBJ2-7; V gene: TRBV7-2; CDR3 protein: ASSLESGVGEQY
D gene: NA; J gene: TRBJ2-1; V gene: TRBV11-2; CDR3 protein: ASSLVADPYNEQF